A single sample is the source of the 22 T cell receptor beta chains below, sequenced in a study of blood T cell repertoires in COVID-19. Data came from immunoSEQ multiplex PCR; TCRdb stores just in-frame clones and leaves some out. The sample holds around 430,000 clones, around 89% seen once. Sequenced: peripheral blood. Every receptor here comes from a woman between 50 and 59 years old with COVID-19, enrolled during active disease.

The V gene is TRBV4-1, the J gene TRBJ1-2; weak D call: TRBD1 (5 bases). Germline V gene data show CDR1 as MGHRA and CDR2 as YSYEKL. The CDR3 length is 20 residues. The germline V and J ends were trimmed by 1 base and 0 bases, with 24 bases remaining between them. In DNA form, the CDR3 reads TGCGCCAGCAGCCAAGCCCGTGGGGCGAAATCCCAAAGAGCTAACTATGGCTACACCTTC. Amino acid sequence: CASSQARGAKSQRANYGYTF.

This clone came up once. V and J are TRBV19 and TRBJ2-7; 7 nucleotides match TRBD1. CDR1 LNHDA and CDR2 SQIVND come from the germline V gene (reference sequence). V gave up 8 bases and J gave up 5 bases; unmatched junction bases: 9. The CDR3 loop spans 13 amino acids. The CDR3 bases are TGTGCCAGTCGAACAGGGGCCGGGAACGAGCAGTACTTC. Translated: CASRTGAGNEQYF.

V is TRBV24-1 and J is TRBJ2-7; 11 bases agree with TRBD1. Germline V gene sequence: CDR1 KGHDR, CDR2 SFDVKD. The CDR3 totals 13 residues. Unmatched junction bases numbered 7, after V lost 9 bases and J lost 7 bases. The CDR3 loop reads CATSRTGGQEQYF. CDR3 coding DNA: TGTGCCACCTCGCGGACAGGGGGCCAAGAGCAGTACTTC.

The chain uses TRBV30 and TRBJ2-2, with TRBD2 identical over 7 bases. Germline CDR1 GTSNPN, CDR2 SVGIG (reference sequence). This CDR3 region has 14 residues. V shed 2 bases and J 6 bases; nucleotides not matched to a gene: 6. CDR3 coding DNA: TGTGCCTGGAGTTCCGGGACTATCCCCGGGGAGCTGTTTTTT. Amino acid sequence: CAWSSGTIPGELFF.

This chain uses TRBV10-2 with TRBJ1-5; possibly TRBD1 for D (6 bases). V was pared by 3 bases and J by 2 bases, with 8 bases between. Germline CDR1 is WSHSY and CDR2 is SAAADI. This CDR3 is built from 14 residues. In DNA, the CDR3 is TGCGCCAGCAGTGATGGGGGCGGCAATCAGCCCCAGCATTTT. Protein product: CASSDGGGNQPQHF.

The chain employs TRBV4-1 and TRBJ1-4, with a tentative D call TRBD1 (5 bases). This CDR3 is 16 amino acids long. Looked up from germline, CDR1 is MGHRA and CDR2 is YSYEKL. V dropped 0 bases and J dropped 4 bases, with 12 bases sitting between them. The DNA for the CDR3 is TGCGCCAGCAGCCAAGACAGGGCGAGAGGTAATGAAAAACTGTTTTTT. Amino acids: CASSQDRARGNEKLFF.

V gene TRBV19 combines with J gene TRBJ1-3; TRBD1 agrees at 8 bases. CDR1 and CDR2 (germline): LNHDA, SQIVND (reference sequence). After removal of 7 bases from V and 2 bases from J, the junction contained 7 bases not matched to a gene. The CDR3 is made up of 15 amino acids. The CDR3 here is CASTLTGGPGNTIYF. CDR3 DNA sequence: TGTGCCAGTACCCTAACAGGGGGTCCTGGAAACACCATATATTTT.

The rearrangement uses TRBV5-8 and TRBJ1-1, with D possibly matching TRBD1 (5 bases). Germline V gives CDR1 SGHTS, CDR2 YDEGEE. CDR3 length equals 15 residues. Trimming removed 1 base from V and 1 base from J, with 11 bases in between. CDR3 residues: CASSLIRGGNTEAFF. CDR3 DNA: TGTGCCAGCAGCTTGATAAGGGGAGGGAACACTGAAGCTTTCTTT.

V and J are TRBV24-1 and TRBJ2-1; no definite D call. This CDR3 has 14 amino acids. Looked up from germline, CDR1 is KGHDR and CDR2 is SFDVKD. V shed 2 bases and J shed 6 bases, with 10 bases lying between them. The CDR3 loop is CATSDWAAGNEQFF. The CDR3, as DNA: TGTGCCACCAGTGATTGGGCTGCAGGCAATGAGCAGTTCTTC.

The chain has TRBV28 and TRBJ1-4; 7 bases are shared with TRBD1. This CDR3 is 18 amino acids long. V was clipped by 8 bases and J by 4 bases; unmatched bases: 19. Germline V gene lookup returns CDR1 MDHEN and CDR2 SYDVKM. CDR3 DNA: TGTGCCAGCTCACGGAACAGGGGATTATGGTTAGATAATGAAAAACTGTTTTTT. Its translation is CASSRNRGLWLDNEKLFF.

This clone was counted a single time. This sequence joins TRBV30 and TRBJ1-2; 9 nucleotides agree with TRBD1. From germline, CDR1 is GTSNPN and CDR2 SVGIG (reference sequence). J lost 4 bases, V lost 3 bases, and 6 bases had no gene match. This CDR3 spans 14 amino acids. CDR3: CAWRADRGIYGYTF. CDR3 sequence (DNA): TGTGCCTGGAGAGCTGACAGGGGGATCTATGGCTACACCTTC. The variable domain in full, completed from reference TRBV30 and TRBJ1-2, reads SQTIHQWPATLVQPVGSPLSLECTVEGTSNPNLYWYRQAAGRGLQLLFYSVGIGQISSEVPQNLSASRPQDRQFILSSKKLLLSDSGFYLCAWRADRGIYGYTFGSGTRLTVV.

The V and J genes are TRBV24-1 and TRBJ2-2; TRBD1 aligns across 12 bases. The CDR3 runs to 18 residues. The germline V gene encodes CDR1 KGHDR and CDR2 SFDVKD. Trimming at V came to 4 bases and at J to 5 bases, leaving 10 bases not matched to a gene. The chain's CDR3 is CATSDQNPGQGATGELFF. Here the CDR3 DNA reads TGTGCCACCAGTGACCAAAACCCGGGACAGGGGGCGACCGGGGAGCTGTTTTTT.

The table lists this clone with a count of one. This rearrangement joins TRBV1 to TRBJ1-1; TRBD1 reflects the table's D call only, with no check against the DNA. TRBV1 is a recognized pseudogene. The CDR3 has 15 residues. In nucleotides, the CDR3 is TGCACCAGCAGCCAATTTATTACAGGGGGGACTGAAGCTTTCTTT. Translation: CTSSQFITGGTEAFF.

The chain combines TRBV6-4 with TRBJ2-2; 9 nucleotides line up with TRBD2. J lost 6 bases, V lost 4 bases, and 3 bases had no gene match. The CDR3 consists of 14 residues. Germline CDR1 MRHNA, CDR2 SNTAGT. CDR3 residues: CASSVERGAGELFF. CDR3 nucleotides: TGTGCCAGCAGTGTTGAGCGGGGGGCCGGGGAGCTGTTTTTT.

The chain links TRBV5-1 to TRBJ2-7; a possible D gene is TRBD1 (5 bases). Trimming stripped 0 bases from V and 0 bases from J, with 13 bases between. Germline assignment: CDR1 SGHRS and CDR2 YFSETQ. CDR3 length equals 16 residues. The CDR3 DNA is TGCGCCAGCAGCTTGGTTTCTGGGGCGAGCTCCTACGAGCAGTACTTC. It is translated as CASSLVSGASSYEQYF. Complete variable domain (other parts from reference TRBV5-1 and TRBJ2-7): KAGVTQTPRYLIKTRGQQVTLSCSPISGHRSVSWYQQTPGQGLQFLFEYFSETQRNKGNFPGRFSGRQFSNSRSEMNVSTLELGDSALYLCASSLVSGASSYEQYFGPGTRLTVT.

V usage is TRBV2 and J usage is TRBJ1-1; D remains ambiguous. The CDR3 totals 12 residues. Germline CDR1 and CDR2: SNHLY and FYNNEI. V dropped 2 bases and J dropped 8 bases, with 9 bases sitting between them. Written as DNA, the CDR3 is TGTGCCAGCAGTGAATGGGTGACAGAAGCTTTCTTT. This translates into CASSEWVTEAFF.

This rearrangement joins TRBV20-1 to TRBJ2-1; no firm D call. Germline CDR1 and CDR2: DFQATT and SNEGSKA (reference sequence). This CDR3 is built from 14 residues. Trimming took 3 bases from V and 7 from J, leaving 16 bases between them. The CDR3 nucleotides are TGCAGTGCTAGTAGAGGCGGTTCGAGGAATGAGCAGTTCTTC. Residues: CSASRGGSRNEQFF.

The V and J genes are TRBV20-1 and TRBJ1-2; D might be TRBD1 (5 bases). V lost 3 bases and J lost 4, with 6 bases in between. There are 11 residues in the CDR3. Germline lookup yields CDR1 DFQATT and CDR2 SNEGSKA (reference sequence). The DNA for the CDR3 is TGCAGTGCTAGGACAGCCTATGGCTACACCTTC. This sequence encodes CSARTAYGYTF.

Only one count was recorded for this clone. This chain uses TRBV5-1 with TRBJ2-7, with D perhaps TRBD1 (6 bases). CDR1 and CDR2 (germline): SGHRS, YFSETQ. Trimming took off 6 bases at V and 5 bases at J, with 18 bases between the two ends. The CDR3 has 14 amino acids. The CDR3 sequence: CASKGDISLHEQYF. CDR3 DNA: TGCGCCAGCAAGGGGGACATTTCCCTCCACGAGCAGTACTTC.

The J gene is TRBJ2-7, the V gene TRBV19; 8 nucleotides agree with TRBD1. The ends lost 4 bases at V and 1 base at J; junction bases unmatched: 6. Germline V gene sequence: CDR1 LNHDA, CDR2 SQIVND (reference sequence). The length of the CDR3 is 15 residues. The CDR3 DNA follows: TGTGCCAGTAGTACCCTTGACAGGGGTTCCTACGAGCAGTACTTC. Translating it yields CASSTLDRGSYEQYF.

This clone was seen more than once but under ten times. This chain connects TRBV4-2 to TRBJ1-2; possible D gene TRBD1, 5 bases. Trimming cost V 0 bases and J 5 bases, with 13 bases left between them. This CDR3 region has 15 residues. Germline-derived CDR1 and CDR2 are LGHNA and YNFKEQ. For the CDR3, the DNA is TGTGCCAGCAGCCAAGAACGGGGGGTCGATTATGGCTACACCTTC. It is translated as CASSQERGVDYGYTF.

The chain links TRBV5-1 to TRBJ2-7; 7 nucleotides match TRBD2. V trimming: 0 bases; J trimming: 1 base; junction bases outside the gene matches: 4. The germline gives CDR1 SGHRS, CDR2 YFSETQ. The CDR3 totals 15 residues. The CDR3 coding sequence is TGCGCCAGCAGCTTGGAGCGGGGAACTTCCTACGAGCAGTACTTC. It codes for CASSLERGTSYEQYF.